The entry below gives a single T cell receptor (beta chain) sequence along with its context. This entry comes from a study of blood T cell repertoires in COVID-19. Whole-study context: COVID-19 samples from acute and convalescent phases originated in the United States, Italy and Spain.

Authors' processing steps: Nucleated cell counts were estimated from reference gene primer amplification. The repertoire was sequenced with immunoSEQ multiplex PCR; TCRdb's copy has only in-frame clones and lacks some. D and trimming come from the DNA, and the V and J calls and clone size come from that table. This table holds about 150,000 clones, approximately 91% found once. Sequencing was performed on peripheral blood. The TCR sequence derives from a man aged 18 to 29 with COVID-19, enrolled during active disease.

The CDR3 sequence is CASSQAVGQGAVEQYF. The CDR3 DNA reads as TGTGCCAGCAGCCAAGCTGTTGGACAGGGGGCGGTTGAGCAGTACTTC. J is TRBJ2-7 and V is TRBV4-2; 11 bases agree with TRBD1. The germline gives CDR1 LGHNA, CDR2 YNFKEQ. The CDR3 has 16 residues. Losses at the gene ends were 1 base for V and 7 bases for J; bases not matched to a gene: 9.